This T cell receptor (beta chain) is drawn from a study of OX40 agonist ivuxolimab in advanced cancers. The table came from immunoSEQ multiplex PCR; TCRdb's copy has only in-frame clones and leaves some out. The sample records roughly 79,000 clones, roughly four fifths being singletons. Germline CDR1 reads MDHEN; CDR2 reads SYDVKM. This CDR3 comprises 14 residues. Trimming cost V 2 bases and J 3 bases, with 10 bases left between them. This clonotype originated in an adult with an advanced solid tumor such as melanoma, head and neck, liver or kidney cancer. The chain links TRBV28 to TRBJ1-2; TRBD1 is a possible D gene (5 bases). The source material was CD4+ or CD8+ T cells sorted from blood, sampled in a trial of the OX40 agonist ivuxolimab. The chain's CDR3 is CASSLPPGHYGYTF. CDR3 DNA sequence: TGTGCCAGCAGTTTACCCCCAGGGCACTATGGCTACACCTTC.